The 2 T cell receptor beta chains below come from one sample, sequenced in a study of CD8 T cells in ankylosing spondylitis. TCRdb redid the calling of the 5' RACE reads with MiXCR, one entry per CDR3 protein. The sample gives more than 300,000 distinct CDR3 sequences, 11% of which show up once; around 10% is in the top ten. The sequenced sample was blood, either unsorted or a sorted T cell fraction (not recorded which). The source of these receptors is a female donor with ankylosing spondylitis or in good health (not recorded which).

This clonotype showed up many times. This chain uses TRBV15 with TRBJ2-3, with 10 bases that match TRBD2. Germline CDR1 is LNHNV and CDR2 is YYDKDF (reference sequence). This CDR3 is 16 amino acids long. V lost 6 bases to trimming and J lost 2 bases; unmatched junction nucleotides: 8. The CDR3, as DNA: TGTGCCACCAGACTCCTGCTAGCGGGGGTCACAGATACGCAGTATTTT. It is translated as CATRLLLAGVTDTQYF.

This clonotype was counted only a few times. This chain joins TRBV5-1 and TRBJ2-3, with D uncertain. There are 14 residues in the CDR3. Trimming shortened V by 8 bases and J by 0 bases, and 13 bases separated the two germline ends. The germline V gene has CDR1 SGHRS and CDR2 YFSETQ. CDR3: CASSAPGSTDTQYF. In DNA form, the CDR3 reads TGCGCCAGTTCCGCCCCGGGCAGCACAGATACGCAGTATTTT.